This TCR beta chain was obtained from a study of PD-1 blockade in classical Hodgkin lymphoma. After autologous stem cell transplantation all patients relapsed, and prior brentuximab vedotin exposure differed between cohorts. Study-wide results and limits: Before treatment, complete responders showed about the same diversity as newly diagnosed patients.

The repertoire was sequenced with immunoSEQ multiplex PCR; TCRdb's copy has only in-frame clones and lacks some. The sample shows about 40,000 clones, 87% of them seen only once. Notes on this clone: The antigen is not known.

Trimming removed 2 bases from V and 2 bases from J, with 19 bases in between. The CDR3 totals 17 residues. Germline-derived CDR1 and CDR2 are MDHEN and SYDVKM. This rearrangement joins TRBV28 to TRBJ2-7; tentatively, D is TRBD1 (7 bases). The receptor was isolated from a human donor with classical Hodgkin lymphoma. The material sequenced was peripheral blood mononuclear cells (PBMCs), taken at baseline. The CDR3 region has the DNA TGTGCCAGCAGTTTAGGGGCAGGGGGGTACCGGGCCTACGAGCAGTACTTC. Translating gives CASSLGAGGYRAYEQYF.